These 6 T cell receptor beta chains came from one sample sequenced in a study of T cells in Graves' hyperthyroidism and ophthalmopathy. Using RNA transcripts as the source, TCR beta CDR3 regions were amplified. Researchers ran a first-round RT-PCR on the TCR CDR3 using the HTBI primer set. TCRdb used MiXCR to reprocess the multiplex PCR reads, holding one entry per CDR3 protein. The data contain more than 450,000 distinct CDR3 sequences, about 20% of them singletons. Sequences were obtained from blood. These TCRs come from a man aged 35 to 55 with Graves' ophthalmopathy.

This clonotype appeared a few times. This chain links TRBV5-1 with TRBJ2-1; D is possibly TRBD1 (6 bases). V was pared by 2 bases and J by 5 bases, with 11 bases between. The length of the CDR3 is 14 residues. Germline CDR1 reads SGHRS; CDR2 reads YFSETQ. This chain's CDR3 is CASSLSNRDNEQFF. The DNA for the CDR3 is TGCGCCAGCAGCTTATCTAACAGGGACAATGAGCAGTTCTTC.

This clonotype was seen only a few times. In DNA form, the CDR3 reads TGTGCCGGACAGGGGGCGCATGAAAAACTGTTTTTT. Encoded protein: CAGQGAHEKLFF. The rearrangement joins TRBV7-9 to TRBJ1-4; 11 bases are shared with TRBD1. From germline, CDR1 is SEHNR and CDR2 FQNEAQ (reference sequence). The CDR3 has 12 residues. With V trimmed by 11 bases and J by 6 bases, 2 bases remained unmatched. Full variable domain (missing parts from reference TRBV7-9 and TRBJ1-4): DTGVSQNPRHKITKRGQNVTFRCDPISEHNRLYWYRQTLGQGPEFLTYFQNEAQLEKSRLLSDRFSAERPKGSFSTLEIQRTEQGDSAMYLCAGQGAHEKLFFGSGTQLSVL.

The rearrangement joins TRBV27 to TRBJ2-5; the match to TRBD1 covers 11 bases. The CDR3 has 15 residues. The ends lost 8 bases at V and 2 bases at J; junction bases unmatched: 7. Per germline, CDR1 MNHEY and CDR2 SMNVEV (reference sequence). CDR3 bases: TGTGCCAGCCAGAGGACAGGGGGCCCTCAAGAGACCCAGTACTTC. Translating it yields CASQRTGGPQETQYF.

This clonotype has only a few counts. CDR3 sequence: CASSLSLTAGTGANVLTF. CDR3 sequence (DNA): TGTGCCAGCAGCCTATCTTTGACAGCGGGAACCGGGGCCAACGTCCTGACTTTC. The rearrangement uses TRBV7-2 and TRBJ2-6; 7 bases map to TRBD2. The V segment lost 5 bases and the J segment 4 bases; nucleotides outside the gene matches: 14. There are 18 residues in the CDR3. Germline V lookup: CDR1 SGHTA, CDR2 FQGNSA.

About this clonotype itself: A single base separates this from a much larger clone, so it may be a read error. CDR3 amino acids: CASSRVFNEQFF. The CDR3, as DNA: TGTGCCAGCAGCCGAGTCTTCAATGAGCAGTTCTTC. This sequence joins TRBV7-2 and TRBJ2-1; D uncertain. V dropped 5 bases and J dropped 6 bases, with 8 bases sitting between them. The CDR3 has 12 amino acids. Germline lookup yields CDR1 SGHTA and CDR2 FQGNSA.

This clonotype showed up just once. The chain is built from TRBV28 and TRBJ2-2; TRBD1 matches 11 bases. Per the germline V gene, CDR1 is MDHEN and CDR2 is SYDVKM. V was clipped by 5 bases and J by 6 bases; unmatched bases: 5. The CDR3 runs 15 residues. DNA of the CDR3: TGTGCCAGCAGTCCCCGGACAGGGGGCTCCGGGGAGCTGTTTTTT. Translation: CASSPRTGGSGELFF.